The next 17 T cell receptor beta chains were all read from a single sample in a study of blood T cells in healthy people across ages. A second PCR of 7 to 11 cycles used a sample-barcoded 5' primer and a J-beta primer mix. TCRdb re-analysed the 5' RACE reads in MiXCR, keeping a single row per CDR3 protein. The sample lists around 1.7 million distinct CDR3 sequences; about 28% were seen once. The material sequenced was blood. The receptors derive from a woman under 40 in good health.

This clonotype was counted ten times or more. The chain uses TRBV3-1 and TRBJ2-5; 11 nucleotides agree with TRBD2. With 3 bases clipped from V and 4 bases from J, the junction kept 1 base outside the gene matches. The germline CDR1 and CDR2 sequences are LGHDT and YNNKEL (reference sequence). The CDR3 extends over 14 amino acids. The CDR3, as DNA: TGTGCCAGCAGCCACGGACTAGCGGGAGAGACCCAGTACTTC. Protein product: CASSHGLAGETQYF.

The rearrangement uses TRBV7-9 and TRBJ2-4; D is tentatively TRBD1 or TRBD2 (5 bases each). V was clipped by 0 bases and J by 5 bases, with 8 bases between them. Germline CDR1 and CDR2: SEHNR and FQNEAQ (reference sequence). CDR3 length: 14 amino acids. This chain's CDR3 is CASSLAGTENIQYF. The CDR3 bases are TGTGCCAGCAGCTTAGCAGGGACCGAAAACATTCAGTACTTC. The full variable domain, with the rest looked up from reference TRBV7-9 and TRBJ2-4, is DTGVSQNPRHKITKRGQNVTFRCDPISEHNRLYWYRQTLGQGPEFLTYFQNEAQLEKSRLLSDRFSAERPKGSFSTLEIQRTEQGDSAMYLCASSLAGTENIQYFGAGTRLSVL.

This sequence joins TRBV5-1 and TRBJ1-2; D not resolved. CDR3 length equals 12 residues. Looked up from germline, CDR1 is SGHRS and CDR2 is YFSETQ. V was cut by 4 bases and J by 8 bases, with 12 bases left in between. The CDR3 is CASSPAEVGYTF. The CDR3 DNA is TGCGCCAGCAGCCCTGCTGAGGTGGGCTACACCTTC.

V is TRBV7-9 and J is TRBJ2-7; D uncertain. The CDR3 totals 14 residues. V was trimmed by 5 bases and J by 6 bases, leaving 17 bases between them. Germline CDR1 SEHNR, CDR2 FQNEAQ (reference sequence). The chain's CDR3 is CASSDTRYAGEQYF. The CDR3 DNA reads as TGTGCCAGCAGCGACACTCGATATGCTGGCGAGCAGTACTTC.

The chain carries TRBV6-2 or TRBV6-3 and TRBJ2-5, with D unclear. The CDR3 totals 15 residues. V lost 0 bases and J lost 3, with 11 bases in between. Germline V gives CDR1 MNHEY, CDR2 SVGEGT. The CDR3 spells CASSYSRRVEETQYF. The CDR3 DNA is TGTGCCAGCAGTTACTCTCGCCGGGTAGAAGAGACCCAGTACTTC.

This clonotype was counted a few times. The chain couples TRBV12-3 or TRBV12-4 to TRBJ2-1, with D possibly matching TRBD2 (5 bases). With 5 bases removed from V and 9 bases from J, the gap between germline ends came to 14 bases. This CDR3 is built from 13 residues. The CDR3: CASSPRGTREQFF. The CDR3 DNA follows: TGTGCCAGCAGTCCCCGGGGTACTCGTGAGCAGTTCTTC.

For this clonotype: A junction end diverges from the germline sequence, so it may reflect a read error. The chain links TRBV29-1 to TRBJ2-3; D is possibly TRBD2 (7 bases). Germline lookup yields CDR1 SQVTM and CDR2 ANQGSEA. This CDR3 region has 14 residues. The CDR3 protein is CSVEKGGGTDAQYF. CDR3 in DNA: TGCAGCGTTGAGAAAGGGGGGGGCACAGATGCGCAGTATTTT.

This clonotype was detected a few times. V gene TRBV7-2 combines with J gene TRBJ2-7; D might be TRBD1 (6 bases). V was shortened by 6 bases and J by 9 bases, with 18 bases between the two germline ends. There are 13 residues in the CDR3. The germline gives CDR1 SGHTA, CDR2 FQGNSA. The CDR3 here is CASSSVPGAGQYF. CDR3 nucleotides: TGTGCCAGCAGTTCCGTCCCAGGGGCCGGGCAGTACTTC.

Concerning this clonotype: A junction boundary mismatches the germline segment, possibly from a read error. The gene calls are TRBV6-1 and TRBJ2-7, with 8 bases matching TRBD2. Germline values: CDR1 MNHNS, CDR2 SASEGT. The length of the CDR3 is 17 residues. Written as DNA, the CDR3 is TGTGCCGGCAGTCCACGTTCGCGGGGACTAGGAAACTACGAGCAGTACTTC. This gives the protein CAGSPRSRGLGNYEQYF.

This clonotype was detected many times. CDR3 sequence (DNA): TGCAGTGCTATGGCAGGGGGGGGTTACGAGCAGTACTTC. Translated, it gives CSAMAGGGYEQYF. The gene calls are TRBV20-1 and TRBJ2-7; D might be TRBD1 or TRBD2, each matching 7 bases. Trimming took 4 bases from V and 4 from J, leaving 14 bases between them. The CDR3 is 13 amino acids. CDR1 is DFQATT, CDR2 SNEGSKA, per germline (reference sequence).

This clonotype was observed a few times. CDR3 nucleotides: TGTGCCAGCAGTGAAGGGCTAGCGGGATTGGTAGAGACCCAGTACTTC. Its translation: CASSEGLAGLVETQYF. The V and J genes are TRBV2 and TRBJ2-5; 9 nucleotides match TRBD2. J lost 4 bases, V lost 1 base, and 7 bases had no gene match. Germline values: CDR1 SNHLY, CDR2 FYNNEI. The CDR3 consists of 16 residues. Full variable domain (outside the CDR3, taken from reference TRBV2 and TRBJ2-5): EPEVTQTPSHQVTQMGQEVILRCVPISNHLYFYWYRQILGQKVEFLVSFYNNEISEKSEIFDDQFSVERPDGSNFTLKIRSTKLEDSAMYFCASSEGLAGLVETQYFGPGTRLLVL.

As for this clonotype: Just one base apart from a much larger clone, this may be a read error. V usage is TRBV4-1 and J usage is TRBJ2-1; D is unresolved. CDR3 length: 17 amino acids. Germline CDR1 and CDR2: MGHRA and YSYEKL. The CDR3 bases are TGCGCCAGCAGCCAAGATGGAGTCCCGCAATCCTACAATGGGCAGTTCTTC. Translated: CASSQDGVPQSYNGQFF.

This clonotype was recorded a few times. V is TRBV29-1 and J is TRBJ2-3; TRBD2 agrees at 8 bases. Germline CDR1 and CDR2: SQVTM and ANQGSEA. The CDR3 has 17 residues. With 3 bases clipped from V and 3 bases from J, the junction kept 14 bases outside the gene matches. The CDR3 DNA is TGCAGCGTTGAGGGGAGTGGGAGCGGGGGATTGACAGATACGCAGTATTTT. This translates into CSVEGSGSGGLTDTQYF.

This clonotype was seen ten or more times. CDR3 bases: TGTGCCTGGAGTGCGGAGCCCTCTAGCAATCAGCCCCAGCATTTT. Its protein product is CAWSAEPSSNQPQHF. V gene TRBV30 combines with J gene TRBJ1-5; D not certain. CDR1 and CDR2 (germline): GTSNPN, SVGIG (reference sequence). Trimming took off 1 base at V and 0 bases at J, with 10 bases between the two ends. CDR3 length: 15 amino acids.

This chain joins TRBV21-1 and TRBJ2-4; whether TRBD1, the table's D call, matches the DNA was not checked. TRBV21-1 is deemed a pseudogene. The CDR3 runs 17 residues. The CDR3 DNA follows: TGTGCCAGTAGCAAAGCCTCTAGGGGGCCCCCTTTTGGTGAGCAGTACTTC. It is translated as CASSKASRGPPFGEQYF.

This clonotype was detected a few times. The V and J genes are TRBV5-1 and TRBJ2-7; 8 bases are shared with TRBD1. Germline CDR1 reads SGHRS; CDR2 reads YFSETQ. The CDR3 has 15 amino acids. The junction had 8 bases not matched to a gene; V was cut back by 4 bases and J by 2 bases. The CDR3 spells CASSEDRVGPYEQYF. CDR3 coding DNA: TGCGCCAGCAGCGAGGACAGGGTGGGGCCCTACGAGCAGTACTTC.

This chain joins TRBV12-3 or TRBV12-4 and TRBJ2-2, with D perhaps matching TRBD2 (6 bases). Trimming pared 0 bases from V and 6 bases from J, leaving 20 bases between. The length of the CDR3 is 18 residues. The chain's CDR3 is CASSLAILRTKVPGELFF. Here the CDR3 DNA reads TGTGCCAGCAGTTTAGCGATCCTCCGGACTAAGGTCCCCGGGGAGCTGTTTTTT.